The 8 T cell receptor beta chains presented below share a single source sample, sequenced in a study of a mutant IDH1 vaccine in newly diagnosed glioma. TCRdb's table, derived via immunoSEQ multiplex PCR, lists solely in-frame clones and lacks some. Of 58,000 or so clones listed, roughly nine tenths are singletons. No antigens are known for them. As for time point: week 35, safety follow-up. Alongside topical imiquimod, each dose of vaccine comprised 300 ug of mutant IDH1 20-mer peptide. Specimen: PBMCs, collected from a glioma patient whose treatment included an IDH1 peptide vaccine. These receptors were obtained from a man aged 35-49 years with glioma.

V and J are TRBV5-1 and TRBJ1-4; unclear D gene. The germline V gene has CDR1 SGHRS and CDR2 YFSETQ. The CDR3 extends over 15 amino acids. V shed 4 bases and J shed 5 bases, with 15 bases lying between them. The CDR3 protein is CASSLLGGPNEKLFF. For the CDR3, the DNA is TGCGCCAGCAGCCTCCTAGGAGGGCCCAATGAAAAACTGTTTTTT.

The rearrangement joins TRBV4-2 to TRBJ2-7; D not resolved. Trimming shortened V by 5 bases and J by 3 bases, and 11 bases separated the two germline ends. Germline-derived CDR1 and CDR2 are LGHNA and YNFKEQ. This CDR3 has 13 amino acids. In DNA, the CDR3 is TGTGCCAGCAGCTCACTCCGATTCTACGAGCAGTACTTC. Amino acids: CASSSLRFYEQYF.

The V and J genes are TRBV12-2 and TRBJ1-5; the table's TRBD1 call for D was not verified on the DNA. TRBV12-2 is flagged as a pseudogene. There are 16 residues in the CDR3. The CDR3 nucleotides are TGTGCAAGTCGCTTCCGGGACAGGGTGGGGGATCAGCCCCAGCATTTT. Translated: CASRFRDRVGDQPQHF.

The genes are TRBV7-2 and TRBJ2-3; D ambiguous. The CDR3 spans 13 residues. Germline V gene data show CDR1 as SGHTA and CDR2 as FQGNSA. V was clipped by 5 bases and J by 2 bases, with 8 bases between them. In DNA, the CDR3 is TGTGCCAGCAGCGTGGGGTACACAGATACGCAGTATTTT. The encoded protein is CASSVGYTDTQYF. Variable domain in full (rest from reference TRBV7-2 and TRBJ2-3): GAGVSQSPSNKVTEKGKDVELRCDPISGHTALYWYRQSLGQGLEFLIYFQGNSAPDKSGLPSDRFSAERTGGSVSTLTIQRTQQEDSAVYLCASSVGYTDTQYFGPGTRLTVL.

The chain has TRBV7-2 and TRBJ1-1, with a possible D match to TRBD1 (6 bases). V lost 4 bases and J 0 bases, leaving 15 bases between the germline ends. CDR3 length: 16 residues. CDR1 and CDR2 from the germline V gene are SGHTA and FQGNSA. DNA for the CDR3: TGTGCCAGCAGCTCAACAGGGAGACTCATGAACACTGAAGCTTTCTTT. Translation gives CASSSTGRLMNTEAFF.

J is TRBJ1-5 and V is TRBV4-1; 8 bases fit TRBD1. The V and J ends lost 1 base and 2 bases, in that order; junction bases with no gene match: 4. The germline V gene encodes CDR1 MGHRA and CDR2 YSYEKL. This CDR3 is 16 amino acids long. The CDR3 loop is CASSQAGTGGNQPQHF. In DNA, the CDR3 is TGCGCCAGCAGCCAAGCAGGGACAGGCGGCAATCAGCCCCAGCATTTT.

The chain couples TRBV19 to TRBJ1-4; TRBD1 matches at 7 bases. Germline V gene data show CDR1 as LNHDA and CDR2 as SQIVND (reference sequence). The CDR3 runs 14 residues. After removal of 6 bases from V and 3 bases from J, the junction contained 4 bases not matched to a gene. In nucleotides, the CDR3 is TGTGCCAGTAGCCCGGGACAGCCTAATGAAAAACTGTTTTTT. It is translated as CASSPGQPNEKLFF.

J is TRBJ1-1 and V is TRBV10-3; a possible D gene is TRBD1 (5 bases). V was shortened by 6 bases and J by 1 base, with 12 bases between the two germline ends. The CDR3 totals 14 residues. Germline CDR1 and CDR2: ENHRY and SYGVKD. The CDR3 sequence: CAISSIGQNTEAFF. CDR3 in DNA: TGTGCCATCAGCTCGATAGGACAGAACACTGAAGCTTTCTTT.